This TCR beta chain was obtained from a study of chemoradiotherapy in HPV16-positive cancers (dated by TCRdb to the early 2020s). About the study as a whole: Candidate HPV-specific T-cell clones and common TCR motifs were defined through functional T-cell assays on cells from two HPV16-positive patients. The study set out to ask whether T-cell immunity against the HPV oncoproteins E6 and E7 changes over the course of chemoradiotherapy and whether that immunity affects survival. The candidate HPV-specific TCRs and motifs were then tracked in TCR repertoires from around 93 patients with HPV-related cancers.

Per the germline V gene, LGHNA is the CDR1 and YNFKEQ is the CDR2. V was cut back by 4 bases and J by 1 base, leaving a gap of 17 bases between them. Inclusive of the bounding cysteine and phenylalanine, the CDR3 is 16 residues long. CDR3 DNA only is kept here, 48 bases in frame from base 1. Repertoires were sampled multiple times during chemoradiotherapy, which allowed clonal expansion in the tumor microenvironment to be followed. A word on this clone: It has no known antigen specificity. Base-call qualities are not available, and no considerably larger clone is one nucleotide away.

Library preparation used the immunoSEQ multiplex PCR assay. As stored in TCRdb, this immuneACCESS dataset retains in-frame rearrangements with V and J assigned. A fraction of the clones does not appear; measured against another copy, unresolved V genes explain less than half of the discrepancy, and the remainder lacks a known reason. The sample table shows 2,000 or so clones, and 81% are seen once. About an eighth of the sample comes from the top ten. Broader findings and caveats from the paper: Improved recurrence-free survival in HPV16-positive patients was associated with expansion of HPV-responsive T cells during chemoradiotherapy. The functional definition of HPV-specific T cells came from only a couple of HPV16-positive patients, and the survival association was reported for HPV16-positive patients. Expansion of candidate HPV-specific clones and E7-related TCR motifs was observed in the tumor microenvironment during treatment, whereas no such expansion was observed for non-HPV-specific T cells.

This clonotype originated in a human donor with HPV-associated anogenital cancer. Here the sequenced sample was tumor tissue, taken from a patient who underwent chemoradiotherapy. This chain joins TRBV4-2 to TRBJ2-7; the D call could be TRBD1 or TRBD2, with each sharing 5 bases. For the CDR3, the sequence is CASSPGARLGSYEQYF. The DNA sequence reads TGTGCCAGCAGCCCCGGGGCTCGGCTAGGGTCCTACGAGCAGTACTTC.